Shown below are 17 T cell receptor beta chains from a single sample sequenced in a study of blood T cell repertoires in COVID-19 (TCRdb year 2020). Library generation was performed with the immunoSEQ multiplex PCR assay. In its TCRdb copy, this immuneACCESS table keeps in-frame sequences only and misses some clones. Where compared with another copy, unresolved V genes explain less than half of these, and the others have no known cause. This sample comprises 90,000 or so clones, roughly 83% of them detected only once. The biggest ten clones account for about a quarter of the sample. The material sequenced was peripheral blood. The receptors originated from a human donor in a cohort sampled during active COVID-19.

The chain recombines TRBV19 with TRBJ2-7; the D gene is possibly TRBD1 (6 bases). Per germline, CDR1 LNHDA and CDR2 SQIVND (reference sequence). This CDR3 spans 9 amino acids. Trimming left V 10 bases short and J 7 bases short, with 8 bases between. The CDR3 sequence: CAKGEEQYF. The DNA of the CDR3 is TGTGCCAAGGGGGAGGAGCAGTACTTC.

Here the CDR3 reads CASSLRGLARGNEQFF. The CDR3 coding sequence is TGTGCCAGCAGCTTACGGGGACTAGCGCGGGGGAATGAGCAGTTCTTC. The J gene is TRBJ2-1, the V gene TRBV7-6; 10 positions match TRBD2. Unmatched junction bases numbered 8, after V lost 2 bases and J lost 7 bases. Germline lookup yields CDR1 SGHVS and CDR2 FNYEAQ. There are 16 residues in the CDR3.

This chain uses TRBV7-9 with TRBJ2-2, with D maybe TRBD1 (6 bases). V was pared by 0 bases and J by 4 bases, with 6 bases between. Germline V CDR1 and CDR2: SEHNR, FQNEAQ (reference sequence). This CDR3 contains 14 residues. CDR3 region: CASSLAGGTGELFF. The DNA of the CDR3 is TGTGCCAGCAGCTTAGCAGGGGGCACCGGGGAGCTGTTTTTT.

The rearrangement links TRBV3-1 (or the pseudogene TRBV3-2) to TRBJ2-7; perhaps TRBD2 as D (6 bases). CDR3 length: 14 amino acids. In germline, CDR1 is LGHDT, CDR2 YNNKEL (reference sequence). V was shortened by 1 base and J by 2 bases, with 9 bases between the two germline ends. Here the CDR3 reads CASSQGRGPYEQYF. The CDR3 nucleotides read TGTGCCAGCAGCCAAGGGCGGGGACCCTACGAGCAGTACTTC.

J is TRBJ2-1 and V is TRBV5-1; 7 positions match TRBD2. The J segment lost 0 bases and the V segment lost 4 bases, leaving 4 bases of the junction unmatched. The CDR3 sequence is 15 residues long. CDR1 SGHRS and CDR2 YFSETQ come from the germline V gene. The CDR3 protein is CASSPGLHSYNEQFF. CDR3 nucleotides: TGCGCCAGCAGCCCGGGACTACACTCCTACAATGAGCAGTTCTTC.

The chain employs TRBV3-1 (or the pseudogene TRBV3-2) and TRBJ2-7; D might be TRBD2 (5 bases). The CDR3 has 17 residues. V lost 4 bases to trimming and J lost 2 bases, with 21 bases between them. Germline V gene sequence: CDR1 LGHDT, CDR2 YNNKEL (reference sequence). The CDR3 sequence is CASSREPRTHRPYEQYF. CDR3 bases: TGTGCCAGCAGCCGGGAGCCCCGGACCCATCGGCCCTACGAGCAGTACTTC.

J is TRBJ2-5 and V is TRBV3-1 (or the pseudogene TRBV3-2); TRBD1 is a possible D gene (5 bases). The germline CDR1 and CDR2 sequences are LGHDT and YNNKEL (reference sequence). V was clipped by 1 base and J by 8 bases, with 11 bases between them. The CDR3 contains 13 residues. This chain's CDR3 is CASSQGTQTTQYF. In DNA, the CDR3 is TGTGCCAGCAGCCAAGGGACACAGACAACCCAGTACTTC.

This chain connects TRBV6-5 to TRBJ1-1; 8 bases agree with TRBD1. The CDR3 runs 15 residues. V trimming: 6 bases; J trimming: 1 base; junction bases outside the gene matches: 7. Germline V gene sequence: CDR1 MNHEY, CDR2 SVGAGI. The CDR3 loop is CASSRQGRGNTEAFF. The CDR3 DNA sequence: TGTGCCAGCAGCCGACAGGGGCGGGGGAACACTGAAGCTTTCTTT.

CDR3 sequence reads: CASAPGTRGDNEQFF. In DNA form, the CDR3 reads TGTGCCAGCGCCCCCGGGACTAGGGGGGACAATGAGCAGTTCTTC. This chain links TRBV9 with TRBJ2-1; 8 bases map to TRBD2. Germline lookup yields CDR1 SGDLS and CDR2 YYNGEE. The V segment lost 7 bases and the J segment 5 bases; nucleotides outside the gene matches: 11. CDR3 length equals 15 residues.

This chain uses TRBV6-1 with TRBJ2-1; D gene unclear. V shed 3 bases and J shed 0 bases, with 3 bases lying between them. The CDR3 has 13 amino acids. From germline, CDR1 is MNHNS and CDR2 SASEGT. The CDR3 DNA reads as TGTGCCAGCAGTGAGAGCTCCTACAATGAGCAGTTCTTC. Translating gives CASSESSYNEQFF.

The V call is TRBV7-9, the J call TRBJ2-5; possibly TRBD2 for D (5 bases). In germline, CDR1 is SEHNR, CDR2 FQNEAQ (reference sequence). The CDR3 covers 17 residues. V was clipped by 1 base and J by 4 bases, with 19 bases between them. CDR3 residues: CASSLGELILPSETQYF. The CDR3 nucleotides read TGTGCCAGCAGCTTAGGGGAGCTGATTCTCCCATCAGAGACCCAGTACTTC.

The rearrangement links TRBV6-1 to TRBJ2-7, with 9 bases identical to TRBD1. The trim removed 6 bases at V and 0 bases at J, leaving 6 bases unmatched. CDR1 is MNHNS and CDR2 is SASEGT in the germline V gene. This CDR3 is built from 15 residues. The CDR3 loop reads CASSSQGAGSYEQYF. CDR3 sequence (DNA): TGTGCCAGCAGCTCACAGGGGGCGGGCTCCTACGAGCAGTACTTC.

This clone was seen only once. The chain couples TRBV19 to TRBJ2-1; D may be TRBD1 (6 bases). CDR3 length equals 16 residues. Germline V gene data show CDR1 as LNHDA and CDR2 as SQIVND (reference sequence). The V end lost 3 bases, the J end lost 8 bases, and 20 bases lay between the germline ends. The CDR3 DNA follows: TGTGCCAGTAGTATCCTCTGGGGGCAAGTTTGGGATGAGCAGTTCTTC. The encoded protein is CASSILWGQVWDEQFF.

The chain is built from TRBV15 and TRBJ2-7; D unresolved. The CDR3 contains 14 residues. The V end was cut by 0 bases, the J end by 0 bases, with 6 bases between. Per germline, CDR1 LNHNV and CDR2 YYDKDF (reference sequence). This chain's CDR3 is CATSRDRGSYEQYF. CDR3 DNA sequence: TGTGCCACCAGCAGAGATCGCGGCTCCTACGAGCAGTACTTC.

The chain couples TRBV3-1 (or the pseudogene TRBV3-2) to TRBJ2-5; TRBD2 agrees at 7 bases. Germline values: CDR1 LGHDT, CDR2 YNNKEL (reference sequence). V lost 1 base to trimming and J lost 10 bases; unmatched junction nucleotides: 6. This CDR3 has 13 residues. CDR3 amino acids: CASSQAAGRYQYF. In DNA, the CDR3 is TGTGCCAGCAGCCAAGCAGCGGGAAGGTACCAGTACTTC.

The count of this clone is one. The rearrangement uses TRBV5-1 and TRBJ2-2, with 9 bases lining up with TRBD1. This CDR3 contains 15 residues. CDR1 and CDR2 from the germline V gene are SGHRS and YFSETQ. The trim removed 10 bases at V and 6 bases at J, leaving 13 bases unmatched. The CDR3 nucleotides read TGCGCCGGCCAACCCGGGACAGGGTCGGCCGGGGAGCTGTTTTTT. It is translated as CAGQPGTGSAGELFF.

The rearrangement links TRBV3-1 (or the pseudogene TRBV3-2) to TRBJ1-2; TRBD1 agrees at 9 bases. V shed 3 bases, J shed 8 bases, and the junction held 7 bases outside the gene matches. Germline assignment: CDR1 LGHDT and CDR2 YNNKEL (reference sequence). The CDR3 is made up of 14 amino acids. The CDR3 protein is CASSQDRGALGYTF. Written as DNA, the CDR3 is TGTGCCAGCAGCCAGGACAGGGGTGCGCTCGGCTACACCTTC.